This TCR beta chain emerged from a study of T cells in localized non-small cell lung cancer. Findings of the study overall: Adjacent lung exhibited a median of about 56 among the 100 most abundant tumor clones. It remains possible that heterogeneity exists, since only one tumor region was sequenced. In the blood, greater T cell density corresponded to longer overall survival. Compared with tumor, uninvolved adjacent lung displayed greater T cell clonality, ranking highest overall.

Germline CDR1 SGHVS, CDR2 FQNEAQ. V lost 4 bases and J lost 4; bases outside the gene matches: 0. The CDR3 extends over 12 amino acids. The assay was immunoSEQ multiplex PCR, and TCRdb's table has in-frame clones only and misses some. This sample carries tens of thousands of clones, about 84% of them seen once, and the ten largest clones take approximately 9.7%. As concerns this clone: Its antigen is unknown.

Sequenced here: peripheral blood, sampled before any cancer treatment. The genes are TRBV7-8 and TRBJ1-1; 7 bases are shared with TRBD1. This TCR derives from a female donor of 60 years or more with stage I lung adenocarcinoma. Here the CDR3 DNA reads TGTGCCAGCAGCTCAGGGGGCACTGAAGCTTTCTTT. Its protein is CASSSGGTEAFF.